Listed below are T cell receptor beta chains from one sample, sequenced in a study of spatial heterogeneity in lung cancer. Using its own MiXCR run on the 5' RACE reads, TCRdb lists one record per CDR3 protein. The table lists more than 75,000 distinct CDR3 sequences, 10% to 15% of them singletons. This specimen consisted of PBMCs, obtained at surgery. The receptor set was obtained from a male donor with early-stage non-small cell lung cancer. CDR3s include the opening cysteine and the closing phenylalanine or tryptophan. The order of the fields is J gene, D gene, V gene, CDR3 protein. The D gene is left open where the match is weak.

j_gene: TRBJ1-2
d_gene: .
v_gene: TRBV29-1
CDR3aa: CSVEGRNYGYTF

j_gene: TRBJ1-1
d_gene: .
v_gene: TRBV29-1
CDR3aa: CSAGSSFGDVTEAFF

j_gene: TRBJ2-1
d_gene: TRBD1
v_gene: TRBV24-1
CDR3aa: CATSDPDRGGEQFF

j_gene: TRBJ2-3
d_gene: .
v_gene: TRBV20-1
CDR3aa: CSARDRGVADTQYF

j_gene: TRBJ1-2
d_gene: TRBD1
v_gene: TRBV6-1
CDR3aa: CASNRDSPYGYTF

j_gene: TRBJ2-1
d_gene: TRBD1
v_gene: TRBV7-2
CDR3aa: CASSPSQGAFYNEQFF

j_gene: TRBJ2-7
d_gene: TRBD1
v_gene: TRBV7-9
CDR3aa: CASSVTGTGSSYEQYF

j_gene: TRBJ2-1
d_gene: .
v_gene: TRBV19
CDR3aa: CASTVSRRSYNEQFF

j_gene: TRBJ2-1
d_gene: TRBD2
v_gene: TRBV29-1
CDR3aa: CSVEEPGVAGGLGYEQFF

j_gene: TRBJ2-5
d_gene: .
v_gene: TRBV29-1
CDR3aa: CSVTVTETQYF

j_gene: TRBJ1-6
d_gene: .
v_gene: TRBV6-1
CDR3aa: CASSEGLSPLHF

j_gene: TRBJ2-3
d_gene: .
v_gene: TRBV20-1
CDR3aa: CSAVRADTQYF

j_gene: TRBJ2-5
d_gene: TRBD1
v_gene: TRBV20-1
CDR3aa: CSALLTGGIKTQYF

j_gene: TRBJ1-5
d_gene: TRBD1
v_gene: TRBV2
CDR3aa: CASSPGTGSGNQPQHF

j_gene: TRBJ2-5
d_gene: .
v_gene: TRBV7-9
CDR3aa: CASSSPETQYF

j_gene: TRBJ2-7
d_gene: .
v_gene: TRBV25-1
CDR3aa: CASSETGWMDEQYF

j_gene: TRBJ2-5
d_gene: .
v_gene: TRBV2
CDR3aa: CASSKGIQETQYF

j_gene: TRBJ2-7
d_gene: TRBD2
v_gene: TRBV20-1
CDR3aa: CSAQPGTSGSYEQYF

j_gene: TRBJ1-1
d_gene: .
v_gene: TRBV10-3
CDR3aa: CAISATGNTEAFF

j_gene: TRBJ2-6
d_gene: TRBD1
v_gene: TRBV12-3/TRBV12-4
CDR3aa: CASSFNRGSGANVLTF

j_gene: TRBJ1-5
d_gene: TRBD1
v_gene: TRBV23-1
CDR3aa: CASSQSSGQGKWGNQPQHF

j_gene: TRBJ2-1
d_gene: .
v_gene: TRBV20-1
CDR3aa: CSTKRQYNEQFF

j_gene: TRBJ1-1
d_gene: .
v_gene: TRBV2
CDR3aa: CASITLGGATEAFF

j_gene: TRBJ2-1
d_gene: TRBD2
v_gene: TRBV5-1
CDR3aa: CASSLDGRGDEQFF

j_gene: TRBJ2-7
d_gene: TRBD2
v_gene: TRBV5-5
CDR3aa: CASSLEGRRGGSYEQYF

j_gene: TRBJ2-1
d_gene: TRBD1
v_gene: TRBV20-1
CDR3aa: CSAGQGANEQFF

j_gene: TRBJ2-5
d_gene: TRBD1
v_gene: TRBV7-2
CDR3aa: CASSRGQPGETQYF

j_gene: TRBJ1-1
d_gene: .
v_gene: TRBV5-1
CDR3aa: CASSLKILPADTEAFF

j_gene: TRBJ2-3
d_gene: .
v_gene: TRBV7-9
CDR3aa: CASSSSPSAQYF

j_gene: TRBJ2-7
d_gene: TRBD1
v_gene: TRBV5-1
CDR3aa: CASSYRTGGHEQYF

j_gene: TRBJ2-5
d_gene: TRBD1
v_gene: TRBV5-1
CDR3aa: CASSLGVIGQGTGETQYF

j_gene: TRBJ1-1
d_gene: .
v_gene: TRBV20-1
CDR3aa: CSARDHSRGSNTEAFF

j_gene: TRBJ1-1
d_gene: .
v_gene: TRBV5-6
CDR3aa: CASSLEGGRTEAFF

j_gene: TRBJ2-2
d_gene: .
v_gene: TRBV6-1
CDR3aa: CASSWTVFNTGELFF

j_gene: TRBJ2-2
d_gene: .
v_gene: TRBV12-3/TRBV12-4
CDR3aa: CASSSTNTGELFF

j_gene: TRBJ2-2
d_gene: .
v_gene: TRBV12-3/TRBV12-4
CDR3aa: CASSGAGLNTGELFF

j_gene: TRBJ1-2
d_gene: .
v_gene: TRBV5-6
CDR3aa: CASSLAPSGIDYGYTF

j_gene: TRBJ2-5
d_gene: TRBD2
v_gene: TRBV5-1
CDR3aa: CASSLGGLAAQETQYF

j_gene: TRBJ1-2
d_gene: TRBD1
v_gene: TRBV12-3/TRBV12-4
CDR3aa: CASSYRDRVSGYTF

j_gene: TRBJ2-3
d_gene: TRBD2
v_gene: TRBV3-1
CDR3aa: CASSSRTSGYTDTQYF

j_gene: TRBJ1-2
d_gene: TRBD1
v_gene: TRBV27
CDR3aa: CASSSYRGQGYGYTF

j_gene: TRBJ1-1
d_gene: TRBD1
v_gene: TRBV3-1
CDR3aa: CASSPDGTVANTEAFF

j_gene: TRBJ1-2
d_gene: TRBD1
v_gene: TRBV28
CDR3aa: CASSLTGGYGYTF

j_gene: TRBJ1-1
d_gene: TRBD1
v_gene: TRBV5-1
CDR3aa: CASSLEGGAAFF

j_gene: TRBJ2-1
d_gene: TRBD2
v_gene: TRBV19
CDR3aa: CASSSRTRDNEQFF

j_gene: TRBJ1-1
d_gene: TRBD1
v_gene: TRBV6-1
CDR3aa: CASSGQVNTEAFF

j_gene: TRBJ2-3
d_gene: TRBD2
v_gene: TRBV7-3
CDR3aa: CASSPDGGSTPDTQYF

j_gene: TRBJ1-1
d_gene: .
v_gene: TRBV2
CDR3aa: CASSEMNTEAFF